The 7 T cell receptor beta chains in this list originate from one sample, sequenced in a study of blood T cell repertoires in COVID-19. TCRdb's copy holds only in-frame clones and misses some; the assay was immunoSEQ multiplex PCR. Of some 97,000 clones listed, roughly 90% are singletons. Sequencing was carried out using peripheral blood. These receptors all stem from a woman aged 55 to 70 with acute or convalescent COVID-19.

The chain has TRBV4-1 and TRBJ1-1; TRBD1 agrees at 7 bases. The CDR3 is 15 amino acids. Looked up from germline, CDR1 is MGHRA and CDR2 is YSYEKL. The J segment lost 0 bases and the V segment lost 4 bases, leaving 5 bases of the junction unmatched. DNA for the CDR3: TGCGCCAGCAGCCCAGGGGACAGTCTGAACACTGAAGCTTTCTTT. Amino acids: CASSPGDSLNTEAFF.

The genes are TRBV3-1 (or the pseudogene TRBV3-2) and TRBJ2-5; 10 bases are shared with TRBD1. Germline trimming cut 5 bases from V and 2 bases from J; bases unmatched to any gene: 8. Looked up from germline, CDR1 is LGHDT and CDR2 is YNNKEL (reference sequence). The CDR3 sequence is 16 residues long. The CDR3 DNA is TGTGCCAGCAGCAAAGCACCGGGACAGGGGCAAGAGACCCAGTACTTC. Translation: CASSKAPGQGQETQYF.

CDR3 sequence (DNA): TGTGCCAGCTCACCCACCGGCGGATGGCTCGAGCAGTACTTC. Its translation: CASSPTGGWLEQYF. V is TRBV18 and J is TRBJ2-7; no reliable D call. V was trimmed by 3 bases and J by 6 bases, leaving 15 bases between them. This CDR3 region has 14 residues. Germline V gene sequence: CDR1 KGHSH, CDR2 LQKENI.

The CDR3 here is CASSSRTSGRGEQFF. CDR3 in DNA: TGTGCCAGCAGCTCTCGGACTAGCGGGAGAGGGGAGCAGTTCTTC. The chain combines TRBV9 with TRBJ2-1; TRBD2 agrees at 13 bases. Germline values: CDR1 SGDLS, CDR2 YYNGEE. This CDR3 contains 15 residues. Germline trimming cut 4 bases from V and 10 bases from J; bases unmatched to any gene: 8.

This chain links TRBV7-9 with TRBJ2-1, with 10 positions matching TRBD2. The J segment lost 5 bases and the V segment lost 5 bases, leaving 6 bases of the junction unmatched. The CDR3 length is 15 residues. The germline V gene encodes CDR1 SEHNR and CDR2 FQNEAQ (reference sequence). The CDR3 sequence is CASSPGLAADNEQFF. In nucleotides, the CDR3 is TGTGCCAGCAGCCCCGGACTAGCGGCTGACAATGAGCAGTTCTTC.

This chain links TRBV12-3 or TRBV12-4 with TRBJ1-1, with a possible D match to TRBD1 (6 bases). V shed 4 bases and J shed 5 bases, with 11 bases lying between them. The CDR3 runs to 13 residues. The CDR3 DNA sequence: TGTGCCAGCAGTTCGACAGGCTTAACTGAAGCTTTCTTT. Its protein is CASSSTGLTEAFF.

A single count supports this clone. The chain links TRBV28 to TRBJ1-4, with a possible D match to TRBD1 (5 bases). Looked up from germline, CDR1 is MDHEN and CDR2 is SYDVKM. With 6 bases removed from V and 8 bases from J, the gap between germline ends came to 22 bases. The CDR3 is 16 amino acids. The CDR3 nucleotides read TGTGCCAGCAGAACCCCCACTCCGGGGGTAGGAGAAAAACTGTTTTTT. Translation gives CASRTPTPGVGEKLFF. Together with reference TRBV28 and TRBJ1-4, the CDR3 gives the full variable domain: DVKVTQSSRYLVKRTGEKVFLECVQDMDHENMFWYRQDPGLGLRLIYFSYDVKMKEKGDIPEGYSVSREKKERFSLILESASTNQTSMYLCASRTPTPGVGEKLFFGSGTQLSVL.